This TCR beta chain is drawn from a study of blood T cell repertoires in COVID-19. CDR3 size: 15 residues. Trimming removed 2 bases from V and 5 bases from J; junction bases left unmatched: 6. CDR1 is SGHDN and CDR2 is FVKESK in the germline V gene. Per the original data handling: Amplification of reference gene primers provided the estimated nucleated cell counts. The assay was immunoSEQ multiplex PCR, and TCRdb's table has in-frame clones only and misses some. The V and J calls and clone size were taken over from that table, and D and trimming were inferred from the DNA. The sample has 80,000 or so clones, roughly 80% seen once; the top ten hold 15% to 17%.

This chain joins TRBV14 and TRBJ2-1; TRBD1 matches 7 bases. This clonotype originated in a woman of 80 years or more with acute or convalescent COVID-19. Sequenced material: peripheral blood. Here the CDR3 DNA reads TGTGCCAGCAGCCAAAGTAGGGGGCTGCACAATGAGCAGTTCTTC. Protein sequence: CASSQSRGLHNEQFF.